This T cell receptor beta chain was sequenced in a study of T-cell memory formation after mild COVID-19. Findings and caveats of the study: Contracting CD8+ clones were enriched in EMRA, CD4+ mainly in CM and EM. A subset of responding clones appeared in pre-infection memory, suggesting cross-reactive memory joined.

This clonotype was counted only a few times. What it recognizes is unknown. Germline CDR1 is SGHAT and CDR2 is FQNNGV. V lost 2 bases, J lost 5 bases, and 19 bases lay in between. The CDR3 is 16 amino acids. Employing constant-segment primers, 5'RACE generated TCR alpha and TCR beta cDNA libraries bearing sample barcodes and UMIs. TCRdb re-derived calls from the 5' RACE reads in MiXCR, one entry per CDR3 protein. The sample records hundreds of thousands of distinct CDR3 sequences, about 20% being singletons. V and J are TRBV11-2 and TRBJ2-7; D perhaps matches TRBD1 (6 bases). The sequence came from an adult woman who had mild COVID-19 (a few samples of this study predate the infection). Cell type and time point are not known. Sequenced: PBMCs or a T cell subset sorted from them (not recorded which). The CDR3 DNA reads TGTGCCAGCAGCTTAATTAGGTCAGGGGATATCAACGAGCAGTACTTC. This codes for CASSLIRSGDINEQYF.